One sample yielded the 10 T cell receptor beta chains listed below, sequenced in a study of HIV-infected patients and healthy controls. cDNA was made from 500 ng RNA using alpha and beta constant primers. Each of the alpha and beta chains got its own library through chain-specific third strand synthesis with indices. TCRdb reanalysed the 5' RACE reads using MiXCR and keeps one entry per CDR3 protein. The sample yields about 15,000 distinct CDR3 sequences, 7% seen once. Whole blood was used without fractionation, so all unsorted peripheral T cells were included. Source material: blood. These receptors all stem from an adult in good health.

This clonotype counts as medium-sized. J is TRBJ2-7 and V is TRBV20-1, with D tentatively TRBD1 (6 bases). CDR1 is DFQATT, CDR2 SNEGSKA, per germline (reference sequence). The CDR3 sequence is 14 residues long. Trimming took off 0 bases at V and 2 bases at J, with 11 bases between the two ends. The CDR3 region is CSAREQSGAYEQYF. CDR3 nucleotides: TGCAGTGCTAGAGAACAGTCAGGGGCCTACGAGCAGTACTTC.

This clonotype was seen repeatedly, ten times or more. The rearrangement joins TRBV27 to TRBJ2-6, with D unresolved. CDR1 MNHEY and CDR2 SMNVEV come from the germline V gene (reference sequence). This CDR3 is built from 16 residues. Trimming took 6 bases from V and 0 from J, leaving 12 bases between them. The CDR3 DNA is TGTGCCAGCAGGGCCAGAAGTGACTCTGGGGCCAACGTCCTGACTTTC. Translation gives CASRARSDSGANVLTF.

The chain employs TRBV27 and TRBJ2-3, with 16 nucleotides matching TRBD2. With V trimmed by 5 bases and J by 9 bases, 11 bases remained unmatched. This CDR3 comprises 17 residues. Germline V gives CDR1 MNHEY, CDR2 SMNVEV (reference sequence). The CDR3 here is CASSPKGLAGGLSTQYF. The CDR3 nucleotides are TGTGCCAGCAGTCCAAAGGGACTAGCGGGGGGGCTGTCCACGCAGTATTTT.

This clonotype was counted at least ten times. The rearrangement joins TRBV29-1 to TRBJ2-3, with D possibly matching TRBD2 (5 bases). Trimming cost V 6 bases and J 6 bases, with 13 bases left between them. CDR3 length: 12 amino acids. Germline V gene sequence: CDR1 SQVTM, CDR2 ANQGSEA. DNA for the CDR3: TGCAGCGTGGCTAGCAGTGTTGATACGCAGTATTTT. This encodes CSVASSVDTQYF.

This clonotype was seen repeatedly, ten times or more. The V call is TRBV3-1, the J call TRBJ2-7; tentative D call: TRBD2 (7 bases). CDR3 length equals 14 residues. Trimming cost V 2 bases and J 3 bases, with 11 bases left between them. CDR1 is LGHDT, CDR2 YNNKEL, per germline (reference sequence). This CDR3 is CASSQRGGRYEQYF. CDR3 sequence (DNA): TGTGCCAGCAGCCAAAGGGGGGGCCGCTACGAGCAGTACTTC.

A single count supports this clonotype. This may stem from a read error, because a much larger clone lies one nucleotide away. The chain links TRBV20-1 to TRBJ2-5, with 8 bases that match TRBD1. This CDR3 is built from 14 residues. The germline V gene has CDR1 DFQATT and CDR2 SNEGSKA (reference sequence). CDR3 loop: CSARAPGGQETHYF. CDR3 sequence (DNA): TGCAGTGCTAGAGCTCCAGGGGGCCAAGAGACCCATTACTTC.

This clonotype was detected ten times or more. J is TRBJ2-7 and V is TRBV27; 9 positions match TRBD1. The CDR3 sequence is 14 residues long. With 7 bases clipped from V and 2 bases from J, the junction kept 6 bases outside the gene matches. Germline V gives CDR1 MNHEY, CDR2 SMNVEV (reference sequence). CDR3 DNA: TGTGCCAGCAAAAAACAGGGGGCGGCCTACGAGCAGTACTTC. Its protein is CASKKQGAAYEQYF.

This clonotype was picked up many times. In nucleotides, the CDR3 is TGTGCCAGCAGCGACACCGGGACAGGCTCCTACGAGCAGTACTTC. This gives the protein CASSDTGTGSYEQYF. The chain has TRBV11-2 and TRBJ2-7, with 8 bases matching TRBD1. Looked up from germline, CDR1 is SGHAT and CDR2 is FQNNGV. Germline trimming cut 5 bases from V and 0 bases from J; bases unmatched to any gene: 6. The CDR3 runs 15 residues.

Many counts were recorded for this clonotype. The chain has TRBV4-2 and TRBJ2-6; the D is unclear. This CDR3 is built from 14 residues. Germline assignment: CDR1 LGHNA and CDR2 YNFKEQ. V gave up 3 bases and J gave up 0 bases, with 3 bases separating them. The DNA for the CDR3 is TGTGCCAGCAGCCAGCCCTCTGGGGCCAACGTCCTGACTTTC. Its protein is CASSQPSGANVLTF.

This clonotype occurred many times. J is TRBJ1-1 and V is TRBV7-9; D may be TRBD1 (5 bases). Germline V CDR1 and CDR2: SEHNR, FQNEAQ (reference sequence). This CDR3 has 13 amino acids. V was cut by 0 bases and J by 5 bases, with 7 bases left in between. The CDR3, as DNA: TGTGCCAGCAGCTTAGCGGGGGTTACTGAAGCTTTCTTT. This gives the protein CASSLAGVTEAFF.